The 28 T cell receptor beta chains reported below all come from one sample, sequenced in a study of monozygotic twins with inflammatory bowel disease. TCRdb processed the 5' RACE reads again and assigns one entry to each CDR3 protein, with no DNA. The repertoire table contains under 350,000 distinct CDR3 sequences. The material sequenced was blood. These receptors all come from a human donor with ulcerative colitis or Crohn's disease, or a healthy co-twin of an affected twin (not recorded which).

The chain carries TRBV12-3 or TRBV12-4 and TRBJ1-1. The CDR3 is 14 residues long. The CDR3 is CASRSLQTNTEAFF.

The CDR3: CSAPLAGIADTQYF. The chain has TRBV20-1 and TRBJ2-3; the D gene TCRdb calls, TRBD1, cannot be checked with no DNA. CDR3 size: 14 residues. Germline V gives CDR1 DFQATT, CDR2 SNEGSKA (reference sequence).

The CDR3 spells CASSFPDTGYQPQHF. The chain carries TRBV28 and TRBJ1-5. The CDR3 consists of 15 residues. Per the germline V gene, CDR1 is MDHEN and CDR2 is SYDVKM.

CDR3: CSAPPPQGARGGNTIYF. The chain uses TRBV20-1 and TRBJ1-3; as DNA is missing, the TRBD1 call by TCRdb cannot be tested. Germline V CDR1 and CDR2: DFQATT, SNEGSKA (reference sequence). The CDR3 runs to 17 residues.

V is TRBV7-2 and J is TRBJ2-2; TCRdb picks TRBD1, but there is no DNA to check that call. CDR1 SGHTA and CDR2 FQGNSA come from the germline V gene. There are 14 residues in the CDR3. CDR3 amino acids: CATFSGAGTGELFF.

This chain's CDR3 is CASTPRVVTSTGELFF. The chain carries TRBV6-1 and TRBJ2-2; TCRdb's D call of TRBD1 is untestable without DNA. This CDR3 comprises 16 residues. The germline V gene encodes CDR1 MNHNS and CDR2 SASEGT.

The V and J genes are TRBV5-1 and TRBJ1-4; TCRdb outputs TRBD1, but without DNA this stays unchecked. The CDR3 spans 15 residues. Germline V gene lookup returns CDR1 SGHRS and CDR2 YFSETQ. CDR3 in amino acids: CASRFAQGRNEKLFF.

The chain links TRBV4-3 to TRBJ1-6; TCRdb's D call, TRBD1, is unchecked because there is no DNA. Germline V gene lookup returns CDR1 LGHNA and CDR2 YSLEER. The length of the CDR3 is 16 residues. CDR3 in amino acids: CASSQDWSGDNSPLHF.

This chain connects TRBV20-1 to TRBJ2-5; the D call from TCRdb, TRBD2, cannot be confirmed without DNA. The CDR3 totals 18 residues. Germline V gene sequence: CDR1 DFQATT, CDR2 SNEGSKA (reference sequence). The CDR3 sequence is CSASQGLAGPKSIETQYF.

This rearrangement joins TRBV28 to TRBJ2-1; TCRdb selects TRBD1, and the lack of DNA leaves this call unchecked. The germline V gene encodes CDR1 MDHEN and CDR2 SYDVKM. CDR3 size: 16 residues. CDR3 amino acids: CASSPGGDRGTNEQFF.

V and J are TRBV5-1 and TRBJ1-1. The CDR3 loop spans 15 amino acids. CDR1 is SGHRS, CDR2 YFSETQ, per germline. This CDR3 is CASRPTSFMNTEAFF.

The chain has TRBV27 and TRBJ2-3; TCRdb gives TRBD1 as the D gene, but with no DNA this cannot be confirmed. CDR3 length: 13 residues. CDR1 and CDR2 from the germline V gene are MNHEY and SMNVEV (reference sequence). CDR3 loop: CASSFRGPDTQYF.

The gene calls are TRBV20-1 and TRBJ1-2; the TCRdb D gene call, TRBD1, has no DNA to confirm it. The V gene's germline CDR1 is DFQATT and CDR2 SNEGSKA (reference sequence). The CDR3 has 12 amino acids. CDR3 amino acids: CSADRTGFGYTF.

The chain couples TRBV5-1 to TRBJ1-5; no DNA is available, so the TRBD1 call from TCRdb remains unchecked. This CDR3 region has 13 residues. Germline-derived CDR1 and CDR2 are SGHRS and YFSETQ. The CDR3 sequence: CASSVGALQPQHF.

The CDR3 sequence is CSVEAGGTDTQYF. The chain combines TRBV29-1 with TRBJ2-3; checking the TCRdb D call of TRBD1 is not possible without DNA. Germline values: CDR1 SQVTM, CDR2 ANQGSEA. This CDR3 spans 13 amino acids.

The gene calls are TRBV12-3 or TRBV12-4 and TRBJ2-5; the TCRdb call, TRBD2, lacks DNA for checking. This CDR3 has 13 residues. Here the CDR3 reads CASSFTSQETQYF.

V is TRBV27 and J is TRBJ2-7; lacking DNA, the TRBD2 call made by TCRdb goes unchecked. CDR3 length: 16 amino acids. Germline V gene sequence: CDR1 MNHEY, CDR2 SMNVEV (reference sequence). The CDR3 here is CASRPITGRELVGQYF.

The chain recombines TRBV6-1 with TRBJ2-5; the D call from TCRdb, TRBD2, cannot be confirmed without DNA. CDR1 and CDR2 (germline): MNHNS, SASEGT. This CDR3 has 16 amino acids. CDR3 sequence: CASKVLGLAGDETQYF.

The chain is built from TRBV24-1 and TRBJ2-3. The CDR3 contains 16 residues. Germline V gene sequence: CDR1 KGHDR, CDR2 SFDVKD. CDR3 region: CATSGGLARRTDTQYF.

The chain combines TRBV2 with TRBJ1-5. The CDR3 has 12 amino acids. Looked up from germline, CDR1 is SNHLY and CDR2 is FYNNEI. The chain's CDR3 is CASSEVNQPQHF.

The chain employs TRBV25-1 and TRBJ2-2. This CDR3 spans 15 amino acids. CDR1 is MGHDK, CDR2 SYGVNS, per germline. The CDR3 loop is CASSQQDTNTGELFF.

Here the CDR3 reads CSVDKAGQMNTEAFF. The chain is built from TRBV29-1 and TRBJ1-1. The CDR3 extends over 15 amino acids. CDR1 is SQVTM, CDR2 ANQGSEA, per germline.

This chain connects TRBV5-1 to TRBJ2-1; the TCRdb call, TRBD2, lacks DNA for checking. This CDR3 is built from 15 residues. Germline V CDR1 and CDR2: SGHRS, YFSETQ. The CDR3 region is CASSLETSGYNEQFF.

The rearrangement links TRBV5-1 to TRBJ2-5. Per the germline V gene, CDR1 is SGHRS and CDR2 is YFSETQ. The CDR3 extends over 11 amino acids. CDR3: CASSLEGTQYF.

This chain links TRBV3-1 with TRBJ1-2. Germline lookup yields CDR1 LGHDT and CDR2 YNNKEL (reference sequence). The CDR3 spans 18 residues. CDR3 sequence reads: CASSQVSGGSQRYYGYTF.

The chain uses TRBV7-8 and TRBJ2-1; TCRdb picks TRBD1, but there is no DNA to check that call. The CDR3 contains 17 residues. In germline, CDR1 is SGHVS, CDR2 FQNEAQ. The CDR3 region is CASSLGEGTASYNEQFF.

V is TRBV7-9 and J is TRBJ2-5. The CDR3 length is 13 residues. Germline V gives CDR1 SEHNR, CDR2 FQNEAQ (reference sequence). The CDR3 sequence: CASSFFQRETQYF. Full variable domain (outside the CDR3, taken from reference TRBV7-9 and TRBJ2-5): DTGVSQNPRHKITKRGQNVTFRCDPISEHNRLYWYRQTLGQGPEFLTYFQNEAQLEKSRLLSDRFSAERPKGSFSTLEIQRTEQGDSAMYLCASSFFQRETQYFGPGTRLLVL.

J is TRBJ1-1 and V is TRBV12-3 or TRBV12-4; TCRdb calls TRBD1, which cannot be checked without DNA. This CDR3 is built from 14 residues. The CDR3 sequence: CASRENRVTTEAFF.